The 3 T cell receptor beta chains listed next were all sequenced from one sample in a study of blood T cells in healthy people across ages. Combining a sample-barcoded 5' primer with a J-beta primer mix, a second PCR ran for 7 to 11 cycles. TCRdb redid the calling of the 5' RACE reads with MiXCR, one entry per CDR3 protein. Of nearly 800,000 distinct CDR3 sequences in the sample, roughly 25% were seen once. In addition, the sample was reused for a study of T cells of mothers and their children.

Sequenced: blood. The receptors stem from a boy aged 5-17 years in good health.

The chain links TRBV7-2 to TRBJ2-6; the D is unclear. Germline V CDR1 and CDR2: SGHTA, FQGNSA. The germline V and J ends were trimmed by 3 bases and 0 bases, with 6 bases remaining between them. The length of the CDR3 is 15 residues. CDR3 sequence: CASSFDASGANVLTF. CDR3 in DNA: TGTGCCAGCAGCTTTGACGCCTCTGGGGCCAACGTCCTGACTTTC.

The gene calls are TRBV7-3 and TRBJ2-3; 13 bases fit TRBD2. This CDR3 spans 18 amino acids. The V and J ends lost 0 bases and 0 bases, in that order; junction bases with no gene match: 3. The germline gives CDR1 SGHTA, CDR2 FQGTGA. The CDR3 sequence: CASSLTGTSGASTDTQYF. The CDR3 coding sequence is TGTGCCAGCAGCTTAACTGGGACTAGCGGGGCTAGCACAGATACGCAGTATTTT.

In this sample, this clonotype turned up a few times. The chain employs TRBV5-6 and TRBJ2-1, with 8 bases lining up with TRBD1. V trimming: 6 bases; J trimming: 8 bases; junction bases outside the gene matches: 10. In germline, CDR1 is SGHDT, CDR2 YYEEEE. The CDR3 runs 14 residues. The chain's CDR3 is CASIHRGVKHEQFF. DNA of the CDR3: TGTGCCAGCATCCACAGGGGGGTAAAGCATGAGCAGTTCTTC.